This T cell receptor beta chain was captured in a study of CD8 T cells in ankylosing spondylitis. Study-level results: Relatively rare in peripheral blood, disease-linked clones were also CD8+. It appeared that ankylosing spondylitis blood was characterized by a TCR beta motif of fewer than 10 highly homologous variants. Significant enrichment of disease-linked clones was reported in matched ankylosing spondylitis synovial fluid.

This clonotype was seen a few times. Its antigen is not known. TCRdb processed the 5' RACE reads anew with MiXCR; each CDR3 protein has one entry. Altogether approximately 300,000 distinct CDR3 sequences are present, 8% being singletons, with the ten largest covering roughly 15%. Unmatched junction bases numbered 1, after V lost 3 bases and J lost 3 bases. Germline V gene sequence: CDR1 LGHDT, CDR2 YNNKEL (reference sequence). CDR3 length equals 13 residues. The sequencing sample was made of blood, either unsorted or a sorted T cell fraction (not recorded which). The chain recombines TRBV3-1 with TRBJ1-1; 7 bases are shared with TRBD1. The TCR sequence derives from a male donor with ankylosing spondylitis. Here the CDR3 reads CASSHGTDTEAFF. The CDR3 DNA reads TGTGCCAGCAGCCACGGGACAGACACTGAAGCTTTCTTT.